The clone carrying this T cell receptor beta chain was counted ten times or more. Antigen specificity is unknown. This CDR3 has 13 residues. Trimming took off 6 bases at V and 9 bases at J, with 12 bases between the two ends. Germline V gene lookup returns CDR1 MNHNS and CDR2 SASEGT. Axillary draining lymph nodes of breast cancer patients supplied the node samples. TCRdb ran MiXCR on the multiplex PCR reads and lists one entry per CDR3 protein. The sample carries roughly 220,000 distinct CDR3 sequences, 34% recorded once. The data were obtained in a study of breast tumors, draining lymph nodes, adjacent tissues. Study conclusions and caveats: Findings are consistent with lymph node origin and intratumoral expansion of most tumor T cells. Tumor and nontumor repertoires were significantly more similar in luminal-like than in basal-like breast cancer. Compared with lymph nodes, tumors were less diverse; compared with nontumor tissue, more.

This receptor was taken from a female donor with breast cancer. Some clones in this sample may be carry-over from other donors' samples. The sample consisted of axillary lymph node tissue. This chain links TRBV6-1 with TRBJ1-6; D is unclear. The CDR3 loop reads CASSRPGSSPLHF. The CDR3 nucleotides are TGTGCCAGCAGCAGACCGGGGAGTTCACCCCTCCACTTT.